This TCR beta chain was retrieved from a study of T cells in Graves' hyperthyroidism and ophthalmopathy. Whole-study results and caveats: In simple terms, a model built on 13 V-J features told ophthalmopathy apart from stable hyperthyroidism. Ophthalmopathy was model-predicted a median about six months pre-onset.

This clonotype has a count of ten or more. Its specificity is unknown. Amplified regions were TCR beta CDR3 sequences from RNA transcripts. The HTBI primer set was used in a first-round RT-PCR of the TCR CDR3. TCRdb reprocessed the multiplex PCR reads with MiXCR, giving one entry per CDR3 protein. Among some 600,000 distinct CDR3 sequences, more than 11% were seen once, and the ten largest hold roughly 5.5%. Germline V gives CDR1 LGHDT, CDR2 YNNKEL (reference sequence). J was trimmed by 6 bases and V by 1 base; bases with no gene match: 8. The CDR3 consists of 15 residues. Sequencing input: blood. The chain uses TRBV3-1 and TRBJ1-1, with 7 bases matching TRBD1. The clonotype originates from a woman aged 25 to 39 with Graves' hyperthyroidism that later progressed to Graves' ophthalmopathy. The chain's CDR3 is CASSQGNNRGAEAFF. In nucleotides, the CDR3 is TGTGCCAGCAGCCAAGGGAATAACAGGGGCGCTGAAGCTTTCTTT. Combining the CDR3 with reference TRBV3-1 and TRBJ1-1 gives the whole variable domain DTAVSQTPKYLVTQMGNDKSIKCEQNLGHDTMYWYKQDSKKFLKIMFSYNNKELIINETVPNRFSPKSPDKAHLNLHINSLELGDSAVYFCASSQGNNRGAEAFFGQGTRLTVV.